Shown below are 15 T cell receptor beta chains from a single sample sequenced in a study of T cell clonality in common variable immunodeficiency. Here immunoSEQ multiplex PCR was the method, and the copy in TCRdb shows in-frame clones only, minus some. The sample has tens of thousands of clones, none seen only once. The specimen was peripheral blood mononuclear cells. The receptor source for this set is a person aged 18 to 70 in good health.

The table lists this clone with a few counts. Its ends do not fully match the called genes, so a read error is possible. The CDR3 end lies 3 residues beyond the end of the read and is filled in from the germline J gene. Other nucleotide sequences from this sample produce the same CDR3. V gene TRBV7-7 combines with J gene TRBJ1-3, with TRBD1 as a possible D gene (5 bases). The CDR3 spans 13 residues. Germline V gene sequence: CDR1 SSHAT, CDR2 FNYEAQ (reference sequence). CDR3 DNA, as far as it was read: TGTGCCAGCAGCCCCGACAGTGGAAACACA. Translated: CASSPDSGNT. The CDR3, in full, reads CASSPDSGNTIYF.

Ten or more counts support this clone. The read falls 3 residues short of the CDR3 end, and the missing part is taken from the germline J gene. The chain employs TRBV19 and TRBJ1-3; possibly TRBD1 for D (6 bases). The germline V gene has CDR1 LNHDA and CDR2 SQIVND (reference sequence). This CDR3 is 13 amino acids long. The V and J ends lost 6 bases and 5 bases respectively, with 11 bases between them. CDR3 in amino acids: CASSGQGRNTIYF. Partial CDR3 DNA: TGTGCCAGTAGCGGCCAGGGGCGAAACACC. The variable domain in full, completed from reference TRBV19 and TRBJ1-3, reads DGGITQSPKYLFRKEGQNVTLSCEQNLNHDAMYWYRQDPGQGLRLIYYSQIVNDFQKGDIAEGYSVSREKKESFPLTVTSAQKNPTAFYLCASSGQGRNTIYFGEGSWLTVV.

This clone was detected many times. The CDR3 reads CSVEGVNYGYTF. The sequenced part of the CDR3 DNA is TGCAGCGTTGAAGGCGTCAACTATGGC. The chain joins TRBV29-1 to TRBJ1-2, with D unclear. The CDR3 end lies 3 residues beyond the end of the read and is filled in from the germline J gene. The V and J ends lost 1 base and 2 bases respectively, with 5 bases between them. The CDR3 loop spans 12 amino acids. CDR1 and CDR2 from the germline V gene are SQVTM and ANQGSEA.

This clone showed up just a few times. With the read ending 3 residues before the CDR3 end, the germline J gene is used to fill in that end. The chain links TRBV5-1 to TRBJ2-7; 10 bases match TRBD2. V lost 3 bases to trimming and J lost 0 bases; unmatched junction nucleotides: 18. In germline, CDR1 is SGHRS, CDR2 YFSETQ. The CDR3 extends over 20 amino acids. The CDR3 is CASSSFLGSPSGGSSYEQYF. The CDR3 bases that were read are TGCGCCAGCAGCTCATTCCTAGGGTCGCCTAGCGGGGGTAGCTCCTACGAG.

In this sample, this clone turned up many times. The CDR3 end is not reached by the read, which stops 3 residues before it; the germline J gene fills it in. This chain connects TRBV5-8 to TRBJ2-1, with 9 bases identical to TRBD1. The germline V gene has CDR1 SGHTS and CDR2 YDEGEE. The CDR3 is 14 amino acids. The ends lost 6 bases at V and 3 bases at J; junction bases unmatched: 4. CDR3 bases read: TGTGCCAGCAAAGCGGGACAGGGCTACAATGAG. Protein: CASKAGQGYNE. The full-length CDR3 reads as CASKAGQGYNEQFF.

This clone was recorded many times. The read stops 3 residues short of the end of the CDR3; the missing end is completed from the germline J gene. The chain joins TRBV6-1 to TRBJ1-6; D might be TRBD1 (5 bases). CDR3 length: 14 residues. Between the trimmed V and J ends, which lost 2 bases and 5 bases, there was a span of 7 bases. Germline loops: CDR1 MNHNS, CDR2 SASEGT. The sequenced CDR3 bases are TGTGCCAGCAGTGAACAGGGAGATAATTCACCC. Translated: CASSEQGDNSP. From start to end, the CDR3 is CASSEQGDNSPLHF.

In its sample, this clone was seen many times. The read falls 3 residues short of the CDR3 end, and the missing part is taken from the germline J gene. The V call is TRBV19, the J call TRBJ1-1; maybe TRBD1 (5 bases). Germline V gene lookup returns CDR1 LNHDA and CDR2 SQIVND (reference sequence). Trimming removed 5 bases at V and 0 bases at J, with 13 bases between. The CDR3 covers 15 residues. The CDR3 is CASSLGLWVNTEAFF. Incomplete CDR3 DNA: TGTGCCAGTAGTTTGGGACTCTGGGTGAACACTGAA. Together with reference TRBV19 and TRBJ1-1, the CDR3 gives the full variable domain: DGGITQSPKYLFRKEGQNVTLSCEQNLNHDAMYWYRQDPGQGLRLIYYSQIVNDFQKGDIAEGYSVSREKKESFPLTVTSAQKNPTAFYLCASSLGLWVNTEAFFGQGTRLTVV.

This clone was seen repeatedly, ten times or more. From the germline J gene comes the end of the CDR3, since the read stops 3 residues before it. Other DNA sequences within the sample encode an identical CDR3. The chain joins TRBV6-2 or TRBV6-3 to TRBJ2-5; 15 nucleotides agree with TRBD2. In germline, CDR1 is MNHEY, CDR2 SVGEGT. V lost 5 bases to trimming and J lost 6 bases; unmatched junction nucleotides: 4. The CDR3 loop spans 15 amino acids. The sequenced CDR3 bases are TGTGCCAGCAGTGAGGGACTAGCGGGGGGAAAGACC. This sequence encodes CASSEGLAGGKT. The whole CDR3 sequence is CASSEGLAGGKTQYF.

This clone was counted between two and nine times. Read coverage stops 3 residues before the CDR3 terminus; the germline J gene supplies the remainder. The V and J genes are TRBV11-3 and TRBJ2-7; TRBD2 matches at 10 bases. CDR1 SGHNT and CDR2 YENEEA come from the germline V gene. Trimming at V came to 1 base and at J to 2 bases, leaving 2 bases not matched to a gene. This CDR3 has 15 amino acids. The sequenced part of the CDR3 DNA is TGTGCCAGCAGCTTAGGAAGCGGGGGGGCCTACGAG. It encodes CASSLGSGGAYE. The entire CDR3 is CASSLGSGGAYEQYF. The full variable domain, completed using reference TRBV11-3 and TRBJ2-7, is EAGVVQSPRYKIIEKKQPVAFWCNPISGHNTLYWYLQNLGQGPELLIRYENEEAVDDSQLPKDRFSAERLKGVDSTLKIQPAELGDSAVYLCASSLGSGGAYEQYFGPGTRLTVT.

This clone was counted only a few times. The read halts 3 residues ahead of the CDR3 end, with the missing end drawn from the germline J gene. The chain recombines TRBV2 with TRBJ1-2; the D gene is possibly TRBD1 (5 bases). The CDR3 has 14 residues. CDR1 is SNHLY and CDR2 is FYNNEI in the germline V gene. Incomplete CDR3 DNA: TGTGCCAGCAGTTGGGCGGGGGGAGACTTCGAC. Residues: CASSWAGGDFD. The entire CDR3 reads CASSWAGGDFDYTF.

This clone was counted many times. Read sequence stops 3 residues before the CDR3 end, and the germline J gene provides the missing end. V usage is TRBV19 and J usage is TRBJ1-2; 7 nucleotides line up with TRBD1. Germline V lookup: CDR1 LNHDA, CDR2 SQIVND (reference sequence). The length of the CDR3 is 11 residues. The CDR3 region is CASRLDRGYTF. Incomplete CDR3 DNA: TGTGCCAGTAGACTGGACAGGGGC.

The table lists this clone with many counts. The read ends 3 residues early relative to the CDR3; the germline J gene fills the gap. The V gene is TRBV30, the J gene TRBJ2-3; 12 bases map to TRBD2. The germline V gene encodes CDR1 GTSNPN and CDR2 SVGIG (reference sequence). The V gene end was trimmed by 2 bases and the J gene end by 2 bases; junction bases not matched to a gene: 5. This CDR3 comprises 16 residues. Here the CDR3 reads CAWSWGTSGFTDTQYF. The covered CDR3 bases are TGTGCCTGGAGTTGGGGGACTAGCGGGTTCACAGATACG.

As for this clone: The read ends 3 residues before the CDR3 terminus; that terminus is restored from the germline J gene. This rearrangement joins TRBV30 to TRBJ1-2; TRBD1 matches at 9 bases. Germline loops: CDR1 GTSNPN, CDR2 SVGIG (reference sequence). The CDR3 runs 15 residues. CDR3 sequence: CAWSEGTGSADTYTF. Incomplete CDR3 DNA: TGTGCCTGGAGTGAGGGGACAGGGAGTGCAGATACC.

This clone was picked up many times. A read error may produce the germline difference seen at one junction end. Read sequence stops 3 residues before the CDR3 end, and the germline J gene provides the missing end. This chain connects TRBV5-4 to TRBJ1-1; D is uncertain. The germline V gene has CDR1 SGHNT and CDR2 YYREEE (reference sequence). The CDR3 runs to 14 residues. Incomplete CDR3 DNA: TGTGTCAGCAGCTCCGAACAGTTACCCACTGAA. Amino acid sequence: CVSSSEQLPTE. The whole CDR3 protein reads CVSSSEQLPTEAFF.

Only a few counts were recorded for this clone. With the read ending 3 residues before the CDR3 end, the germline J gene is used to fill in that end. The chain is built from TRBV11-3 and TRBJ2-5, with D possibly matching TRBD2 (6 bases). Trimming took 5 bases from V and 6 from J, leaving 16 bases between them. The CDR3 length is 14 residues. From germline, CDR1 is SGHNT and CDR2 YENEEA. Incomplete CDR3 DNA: TGTGCCAGCAGCCAGAGCGGGCCTGGACAGACC. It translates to CASSQSGPGQT. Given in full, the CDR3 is CASSQSGPGQTQYF.